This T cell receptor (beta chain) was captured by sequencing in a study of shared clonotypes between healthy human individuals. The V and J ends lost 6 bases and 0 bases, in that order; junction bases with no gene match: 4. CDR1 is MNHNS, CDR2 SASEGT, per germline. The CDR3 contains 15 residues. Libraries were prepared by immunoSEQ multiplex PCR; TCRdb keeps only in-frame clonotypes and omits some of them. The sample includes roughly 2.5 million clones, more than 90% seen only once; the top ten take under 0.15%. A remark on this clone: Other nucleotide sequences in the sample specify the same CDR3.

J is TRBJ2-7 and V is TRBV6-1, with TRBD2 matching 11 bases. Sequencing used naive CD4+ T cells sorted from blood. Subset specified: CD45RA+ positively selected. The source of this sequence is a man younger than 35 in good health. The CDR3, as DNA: TGTGCCAGCAGCGGAGGACTAGCGGGCTCCTACGAGCAGTACTTC. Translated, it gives CASSGGLAGSYEQYF.